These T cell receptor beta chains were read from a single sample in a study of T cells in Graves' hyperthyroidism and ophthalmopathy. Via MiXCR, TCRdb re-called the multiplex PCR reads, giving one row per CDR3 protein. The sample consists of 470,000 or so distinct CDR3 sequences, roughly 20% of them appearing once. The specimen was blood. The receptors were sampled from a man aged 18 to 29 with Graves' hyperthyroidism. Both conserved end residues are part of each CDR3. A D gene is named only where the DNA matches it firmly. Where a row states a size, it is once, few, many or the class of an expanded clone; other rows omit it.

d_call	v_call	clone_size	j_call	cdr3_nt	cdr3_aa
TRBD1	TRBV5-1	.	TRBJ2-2	TGCGCCAGCTCTCACCCCGGGACAGGGGTAGGCGGGGAGCTGTTTTTT	CASSHPGTGVGGELFF
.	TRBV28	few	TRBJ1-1	TGTGCCAGCAGTTTTTATTTAGGGAACACTGAAGCTTTCTTT	CASSFYLGNTEAFF
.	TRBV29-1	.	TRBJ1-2	TGCAGCGTTGAAAACCCTCCCGGGACATTAGGCTACACCTTC	CSVENPPGTLGYTF
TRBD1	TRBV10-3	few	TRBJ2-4	TGTGCCATCAGTTCCGGGACAGACAAAAACATTCAGTACTTC	CAISSGTDKNIQYF
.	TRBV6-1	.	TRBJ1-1	TGTGCCAGCAGTGAAGCGCTGGGAGGGGGCACTGAAGCTTTCTTT	CASSEALGGGTEAFF
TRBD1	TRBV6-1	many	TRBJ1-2	TGTGCCAGCAGTGCCAAACAGGGGGGGGACTATGGCTACACCTTC	CASSAKQGGDYGYTF
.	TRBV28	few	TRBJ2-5	TGTGCCAGCGGGAACAGGGTGCAGACCCAGTACTTC	CASGNRVQTQYF
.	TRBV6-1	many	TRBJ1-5	TGTGCCAGCAGGGTCGGGGGCGCTCAGCCCCAGCATTTT	CASRVGGAQPQHF
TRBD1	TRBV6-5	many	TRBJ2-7	TGTGCCAGCAGTTCGGGACAGGGGAATACCTACGAGCAGTACTTC	CASSSGQGNTYEQYF
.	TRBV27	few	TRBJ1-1	TGTGCCAGCAGTTTTTCCGGCAGCTTGAACTCTGAAGCTTTCTTT	CASSFSGSLNSEAFF
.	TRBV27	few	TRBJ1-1	TGTGCCAGCAGTTCCCGACAGCGCACTGAAGCTTTCTTT	CASSSRQRTEAFF
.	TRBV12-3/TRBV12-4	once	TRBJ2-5	TGTGCCAGCAGTCCCCTGCGCAACCAAGAGACCCAGTACTTC	CASSPLRNQETQYF
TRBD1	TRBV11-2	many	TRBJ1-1	TGTGCCAGCAAGGGACAGGGGAGTGGGCACACTGAAGCTTTCTTT	CASKGQGSGHTEAFF
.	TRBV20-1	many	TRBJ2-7	TGCAGTGCTAGCGAAGGACTGGGGGCCGACGAGCAGTACTTC	CSASEGLGADEQYF
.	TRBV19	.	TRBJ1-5	TGTGCCAGTAGTATAACGGATCAGCCCCAGCATTTT	CASSITDQPQHF
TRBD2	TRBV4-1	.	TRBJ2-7	TGCGCCAGCAGCCAAGAAAGGGCTAGCGGTCAGACCTACGAGCAGTACTTC	CASSQERASGQTYEQYF
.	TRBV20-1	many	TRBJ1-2	TGCAGTGCTAGAATGGTGCACGGCTACACCTTC	CSARMVHGYTF
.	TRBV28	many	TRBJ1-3	TGTGCCAGCACCCGAGCGGGCAGCGGAAACACCATATATTTT	CASTRAGSGNTIYF
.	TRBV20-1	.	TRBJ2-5	TGCAGTGCTAGAGATGGGAGCCACCCCGAGACCCAGTACTTC	CSARDGSHPETQYF
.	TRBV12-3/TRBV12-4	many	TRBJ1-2	TGTGCCAGCAGTTGGGGAGATATGGACTATGGCTACACCTTC	CASSWGDMDYGYTF
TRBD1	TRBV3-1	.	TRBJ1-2	TGTGCCAGCAGGGGACAGGGCAACTATGGCTACACCTTC	CASRGQGNYGYTF
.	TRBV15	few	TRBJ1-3	TGTGCCACCAGCATTACAGGAGGAAACACCATATATTTT	CATSITGGNTIYF
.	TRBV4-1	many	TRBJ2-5	TGCGCCAGCAGCCAAGGACAGGGAGGGGAGACCCAGTACTTC	CASSQGQGGETQYF
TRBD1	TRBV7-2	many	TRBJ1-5	TGTGCCAGCAGCTTAGCCCCGGGACAGGTGGTAAGGACCAATCAGCCCCAGCATTTT	CASSLAPGQVVRTNQPQHF
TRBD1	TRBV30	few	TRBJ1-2	TGTGCCTGGAGTGCGACAGGGTATGGCTACACCTTC	CAWSATGYGYTF
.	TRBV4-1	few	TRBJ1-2	TGCGCCAGCAGCCAAGAGGCGGCCCTTCGAGGCTACACCTTC	CASSQEAALRGYTF
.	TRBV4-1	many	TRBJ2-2	TGCGCCAGCAGCCAAGTTGGGGGGCGGAGCCGGGAGCTGTTTTTT	CASSQVGGRSRELFF
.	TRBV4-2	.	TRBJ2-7	TGTGCCAGCAGCCAAGAGCGAGCCTACGAGCAGTACTTC	CASSQERAYEQYF
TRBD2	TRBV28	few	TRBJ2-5	TGTGCCAGCAGCTCCGGGACTAGCGGGCCTCAAGAGACCCAGTACTTC	CASSSGTSGPQETQYF
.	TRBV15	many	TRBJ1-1	TGTGCCACCAGCAGGGGTGGGTGGACCGTTCCGAGGGGCACTGAAGCTTTCTTT	CATSRGGWTVPRGTEAFF
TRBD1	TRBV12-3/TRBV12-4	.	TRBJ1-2	TGTGCCAGCAAAGTCGGACAGGGGGCTCGCTACACCTTC	CASKVGQGARYTF